The next 3 T cell receptor beta chains were all read from a single sample in a study of blood T cell repertoires in COVID-19. The protocol was immunoSEQ multiplex PCR, while the TCRdb copy is restricted to in-frame clones and leaves out a portion. The sample lists around 200,000 clones; more than 85% were seen once. Source material: peripheral blood. These receptors all stem from a man aged 25 to 45 with acute or convalescent COVID-19.

The V call is TRBV20-1, the J call TRBJ1-5; maybe TRBD1 (5 bases). Germline V gene sequence: CDR1 DFQATT, CDR2 SNEGSKA (reference sequence). The germline V and J ends were trimmed by 3 bases and 8 bases, with 17 bases remaining between them. This CDR3 has 14 amino acids. The CDR3 sequence: CSASSGRGGEPQHF. The DNA of the CDR3 is TGCAGTGCTAGTTCCGGGCGGGGCGGGGAGCCCCAGCATTTT.

This chain links TRBV6-5 with TRBJ2-3; D ambiguous. Trimming took 4 bases from V and 2 from J, leaving 4 bases between them. Per the germline V gene, CDR1 is MNHEY and CDR2 is SVGAGI. The CDR3 runs 12 residues. The CDR3 loop reads CASSSTTDTQYF. The DNA of the CDR3 is TGTGCCAGCAGTTCTACCACAGATACGCAGTATTTT.

V usage is TRBV7-8 and J usage is TRBJ2-7, with a possible D match to TRBD1 (6 bases). The germline V gene has CDR1 SGHVS and CDR2 FQNEAQ. The CDR3 loop spans 14 amino acids. V lost 2 bases and J lost 4, with 12 bases in between. The DNA for the CDR3 is TGTGCCAGCAGCTTATCCACAGGGCCTTACGAGCAGTACTTC. Protein product: CASSLSTGPYEQYF.